One sample yielded the 12 T cell receptor beta chains listed below, sequenced in a study of cytomegalovirus exposure and HLA in healthy donors (dated by TCRdb to 2016 to 2017). Preparation of the library involved the immunoSEQ multiplex PCR assay. A mixture of 60 forward primers for TCR Vbeta segments and 13 reverse primers for TCR Jbeta segments was used in the multiplex PCR. As stored in TCRdb, this immuneACCESS dataset retains in-frame rearrangements with V and J assigned. A fraction of the clones does not appear; measured against another copy, unresolved V genes explain less than half of the discrepancy, and the remainder lacks a known reason. The sample table lists around 140,000 clones, 75% to 85% of them with a count of one. Approximately 2.5% of the sample goes to the ten largest clones. Sequences were obtained from PBMCs. The receptors shown here come from a man aged 45-65 years in good health and CMV-seronegative.

The rearrangement uses TRBV29-1 and TRBJ1-1; 9 positions match TRBD1. Trimming took 7 bases from V and 2 from J; bases not matched to a gene: 5. In germline, CDR1 is SQVTM, CDR2 ANQGSEA. The CDR3 totals 13 residues. CDR3 in DNA: TGCAGCGCCGTGGACAGGGGTAACACTGAAGCTTTCTTT. This encodes CSAVDRGNTEAFF.

This clone has only a few counts. The rearrangement uses TRBV19 and TRBJ1-3; D remains unclear. Germline CDR1 LNHDA, CDR2 SQIVND (reference sequence). The V and J ends lost 3 bases and 0 bases respectively, with 9 bases between them. The CDR3 covers 15 residues. Written as DNA, the CDR3 is TGTGCCAGTAGTATTATAGTCGGCTCTGGAAACACCATATATTTT. It codes for CASSIIVGSGNTIYF.

The V gene is TRBV6-5, the J gene TRBJ1-2; no definite D call. Germline CDR1 MNHEY, CDR2 SVGAGI. With 7 bases removed from V and 6 bases from J, the gap between germline ends came to 15 bases. CDR3 length: 13 residues. In nucleotides, the CDR3 is TGTGCCAGCAATACCGGGAGTGGGCATGGCTACACCTTC. This gives the protein CASNTGSGHGYTF.

Notes on this clone: Other DNA sequences in the sample encode the same CDR3. J is TRBJ2-3 and V is TRBV2; 7 positions agree with TRBD1. Germline lookup yields CDR1 SNHLY and CDR2 FYNNEI. V was pared by 5 bases and J by 3 bases, with 2 bases of the junction left unmatched. This CDR3 is 13 amino acids long. CDR3 region: CASSIQGTDTQYF. The CDR3 nucleotides are TGTGCCAGCAGTATACAGGGGACAGATACGCAGTATTTT.

The CDR3 region has the DNA TGTGCCAGCAGCTTGGAGACTAGCGAGCAGTACTTC. The encoded protein is CASSLETSEQYF. The rearrangement uses TRBV5-6 and TRBJ2-7; tentatively, D is TRBD2 (6 bases). The length of the CDR3 is 12 residues. Trimming stripped 0 bases from V and 6 bases from J, with 7 bases between. Germline V gene sequence: CDR1 SGHDT, CDR2 YYEEEE.

A few counts support this clone. This rearrangement joins TRBV30 to TRBJ1-6; the D is unclear. Trimming took off 0 bases at V and 5 bases at J, with 8 bases between the two ends. From germline, CDR1 is GTSNPN and CDR2 SVGIG (reference sequence). This CDR3 contains 14 residues. CDR3: CAWSVQVDNSPLHF. DNA of the CDR3: TGTGCCTGGAGTGTTCAGGTGGATAATTCACCCCTCCACTTT. Complete variable domain (other parts from reference TRBV30 and TRBJ1-6): SQTIHQWPATLVQPVGSPLSLECTVEGTSNPNLYWYRQAAGRGLQLLFYSVGIGQISSEVPQNLSASRPQDRQFILSSKKLLLSDSGFYLCAWSVQVDNSPLHFGNGTRLTVT.

V gene TRBV5-1 combines with J gene TRBJ1-1, with 10 bases that match TRBD1. With 4 bases clipped from V and 0 bases from J, the junction kept 6 bases outside the gene matches. CDR1 is SGHRS and CDR2 is YFSETQ in the germline V gene. CDR3 length: 16 amino acids. The CDR3 reads CASSPGTGVLNTEAFF. CDR3 DNA: TGCGCCAGCAGCCCCGGGACAGGGGTTTTGAACACTGAAGCTTTCTTT.

The chain employs TRBV6-5 and TRBJ2-5; 7 positions agree with TRBD1. With the DNA end fitting TRBJ2-7 better, the J assignment may be wrong. The CDR3 spans 15 residues. CDR1 is MNHEY and CDR2 is SVGAGI in the germline V gene. The CDR3 sequence: CASSYDNRGSYEQYF. For the CDR3, the DNA is TGTGCCAGCAGTTACGATAACAGGGGATCCTACGAGCAGTACTTC.

This clone was recorded once. CDR3 region: CASSNRLAGGGETQYF. The CDR3 region has the DNA TGTGCCAGTAGCAACAGACTAGCGGGAGGTGGGGAGACCCAGTACTTC. The V gene is TRBV19, the J gene TRBJ2-5, with 13 bases lining up with TRBD2. The V gene end was trimmed by 6 bases and the J gene end by 5 bases; junction bases not matched to a gene: 9. The CDR3 totals 16 residues. Germline assignment: CDR1 LNHDA and CDR2 SQIVND (reference sequence).

This chain connects TRBV5-4 to TRBJ1-1, with 9 bases identical to TRBD1. The CDR3 consists of 13 residues. Germline V gene sequence: CDR1 SGHNT, CDR2 YYREEE (reference sequence). J was trimmed by 10 bases and V by 4 bases; bases with no gene match: 8. The CDR3: CASSQQGAGRAFF. For the CDR3, the DNA is TGTGCCAGCAGCCAACAGGGGGCTGGAAGAGCTTTCTTT. Complete variable domain (other parts from reference TRBV5-4 and TRBJ1-1): ETGVTQSPTHLIKTRGQQVTLRCSSQSGHNTVSWYQQALGQGPQFIFQYYREEENGRGNFPPRFSGLQFPNYSSELNVNALELDDSALYLCASSQQGAGRAFFGQGTRLTVV.

The chain combines TRBV19 with TRBJ2-3; possible D gene TRBD2, 6 bases. Looked up from germline, CDR1 is LNHDA and CDR2 is SQIVND (reference sequence). Deletions cut 4 bases from V and 8 bases from J, with 10 bases between. This CDR3 region has 12 residues. The CDR3 loop reads CASSNRDFTQYF. Written as DNA, the CDR3 is TGTGCCAGTAGTAACCGGGACTTTACGCAGTATTTT.

This clone has a handful of counts. The chain employs TRBV7-9 and TRBJ2-7; perhaps TRBD2 as D (6 bases). This CDR3 is built from 15 residues. Germline V lookup: CDR1 SEHNR, CDR2 FQNEAQ (reference sequence). V was cut by 4 bases and J by 6 bases, with 19 bases left in between. In DNA form, the CDR3 reads TGTGCCAGCAGCTCCTATCGGGGGAGGTCTTCCGAGCAGTACTTC. The encoded protein is CASSSYRGRSSEQYF.